Presented here are 15 T cell receptor beta chains from one specimen sequenced in a study of T cells in Graves' hyperthyroidism and ophthalmopathy. The source material, RNA transcripts, was used to amplify TCR beta CDR3 regions. The TCR CDR3 first-round RT-PCR relied on the HTBI primer set. TCRdb passed the multiplex PCR reads through MiXCR, listing each CDR3 protein once. The sample carries about 690,000 distinct CDR3 sequences, 15% to 20% recorded once. The sample was blood. Source of these receptors: a man between 45 and 60 years old with Graves' hyperthyroidism.

The V gene is TRBV14, the J gene TRBJ2-7, with D tentatively TRBD2 (6 bases). The CDR3 is made up of 16 amino acids. V lost 5 bases and J 5 bases, leaving 22 bases between the germline ends. Germline CDR1 reads SGHDN; CDR2 reads FVKESK. CDR3 sequence: CASSLSTGRKVDEQYF. The CDR3 region has the DNA TGTGCCAGCAGCTTATCAACCGGGAGAAAGGTGGACGAGCAGTACTTC.

The chain links TRBV24-1 to TRBJ2-1, with D maybe TRBD2 (6 bases). This CDR3 region has 14 residues. V was cut by 5 bases and J by 6 bases, with 13 bases left in between. The germline CDR1 and CDR2 sequences are KGHDR and SFDVKD. CDR3 coding DNA: TGTGCCACCAGTGGTTCCGGGAGCGGCAATGAGCAGTTCTTC. Amino acid sequence: CATSGSGSGNEQFF.

The rearrangement links TRBV19 to TRBJ1-1, with a possible D match to TRBD1 (6 bases). V gave up 7 bases and J gave up 5 bases, with 17 bases separating them. Germline V lookup: CDR1 LNHDA, CDR2 SQIVND (reference sequence). The CDR3 sequence is 14 residues long. DNA of the CDR3: TGTGCCAGTAATGGAACAGGGAAGAATACTGAAGCTTTCTTT. The encoded protein is CASNGTGKNTEAFF.

This clonotype has a count of ten or more. The J gene is TRBJ2-5, the V gene TRBV12-3 or TRBV12-4, with D possibly TRBD2 on 5 matching bases. The CDR3 has 12 residues. V lost 5 bases and J lost 7, with 11 bases in between. This chain's CDR3 is CASSAGYGTQYF. The CDR3, as DNA: TGTGCCAGCAGTGCGGGCTATGGGACCCAGTACTTC.

The table lists this clonotype with many counts. The genes are TRBV29-1 and TRBJ1-1; D is unresolved. The V end was cut by 6 bases, the J end by 5 bases, with 13 bases between. The CDR3 is 12 amino acids. Germline V gene sequence: CDR1 SQVTM, CDR2 ANQGSEA. The CDR3 DNA follows: TGCAGCGTCACCCGGAGAGGAACTGAAGCTTTCTTT. Its protein product is CSVTRRGTEAFF.

This clonotype was seen ten or more times. The V call is TRBV28, the J call TRBJ1-1; D is undetermined. Per the germline V gene, CDR1 is MDHEN and CDR2 is SYDVKM. The CDR3 sequence is 14 residues long. V was clipped by 7 bases and J by 0 bases, with 12 bases between them. The CDR3 protein is CASKLRAMNTEAFF. Written as DNA, the CDR3 is TGTGCCAGCAAGTTAAGGGCAATGAACACTGAAGCTTTCTTT.

A note on this clonotype: A much more abundant neighbour one base away suggests this may be a read error. V gene TRBV7-2 combines with J gene TRBJ2-1; 7 nucleotides agree with TRBD2. Losses at the gene ends were 2 bases for V and 8 bases for J; bases not matched to a gene: 9. Germline V gene sequence: CDR1 SGHTA, CDR2 FQGNSA. The CDR3 runs to 15 residues. CDR3 sequence (DNA): TGTGCCAGCAGCTTACGGTCGGGAGGACATGATGAGCAGTTCTTC. It codes for CASSLRSGGHDEQFF.

The CDR3 DNA is TGTGCCAGCAGTTTATCGCCGGGGGGAGGGGTAGCTTTCTTT. This encodes CASSLSPGGGVAFF. V and J are TRBV12-3 or TRBV12-4 and TRBJ1-1; D possibly corresponds to TRBD1 (5 bases). This CDR3 is 14 amino acids long. V was pared by 2 bases and J by 10 bases, with 17 bases between.

Concerning this clonotype itself: A clone one base away is much larger, so this may be a read error. The chain links TRBV6-5 to TRBJ2-5; D is unresolved. CDR1 is MNHEY and CDR2 is SVGAGI in the germline V gene. The CDR3 covers 16 residues. CDR3: CPSSYVGARSFQTQYF. The CDR3 DNA is TGTCCCAGCAGTTACGTCGGCGCCCGATCATTCCAGACCCAGTACTTC.

This chain uses TRBV12-3 or TRBV12-4 with TRBJ1-5; TRBD1 matches 9 bases. V lost 2 bases, J lost 5 bases, and 7 bases stayed unmatched. The CDR3 runs to 16 residues. CDR3 region: CASSLTGGMGDQPQHF. As DNA, the CDR3 is TGTGCCAGCAGTTTAACAGGGGGCATGGGCGATCAGCCCCAGCATTTT.

In this sample, this clonotype turned up many times. The rearrangement links TRBV28 to TRBJ2-1; tentatively, D is TRBD1 (5 bases). The CDR3 has 17 amino acids. The V end lost 0 bases, the J end lost 5 bases, and 17 bases lay between the germline ends. CDR1 is MDHEN and CDR2 is SYDVKM in the germline V gene. The CDR3 DNA is TGTGCCAGCAGTTTATGGGAACAGGCCGAAAAAGACAATGAGCAGTTCTTC. It codes for CASSLWEQAEKDNEQFF.

This clonotype has at least ten counts. This chain joins TRBV11-2 and TRBJ2-4; 10 nucleotides align to TRBD2. The V segment lost 3 bases and the J segment 4 bases; nucleotides outside the gene matches: 9. The CDR3 extends over 17 amino acids. The V gene's germline CDR1 is SGHAT and CDR2 FQNNGV. The CDR3: CASSFFVAGGQKNIQYF. Here the CDR3 DNA reads TGTGCCAGCAGCTTTTTTGTAGCGGGAGGTCAAAAAAACATTCAGTACTTC. Combining the CDR3 with reference TRBV11-2 and TRBJ2-4 gives the whole variable domain EAGVAQSPRYKIIEKRQSVAFWCNPISGHATLYWYQQILGQGPKLLIQFQNNGVVDDSQLPKDRFSAERLKGVDSTLKIQPAKLEDSAVYLCASSFFVAGGQKNIQYFGAGTRLSVL.

Ten or more counts support this clonotype. This chain connects TRBV28 to TRBJ1-1, with D possibly being TRBD1 (6 bases). CDR3 size: 15 residues. Trimming stripped 6 bases from V and 3 bases from J, with 17 bases between. Germline CDR1 and CDR2: MDHEN and SYDVKM. CDR3 sequence reads: CASSHLSTGHTEAFF. The CDR3 coding sequence is TGTGCCAGCAGCCACCTATCGACAGGTCACACTGAAGCTTTCTTT.

This clonotype showed up many times. The rearrangement uses TRBV18 and TRBJ2-5; D is unclear. Trimming left V 2 bases short and J 2 bases short, with 12 bases between. The CDR3 consists of 15 residues. CDR1 and CDR2 from the germline V gene are KGHSH and LQKENI. The CDR3 DNA sequence: TGTGCCAGCTCACCAGTGGCAGCAGAACAAGAGACCCAGTACTTC. It codes for CASSPVAAEQETQYF.

There are many counts of this clonotype. This chain links TRBV28 with TRBJ2-7, with a tentative D call TRBD2 (6 bases). This CDR3 is built from 17 residues. The V end lost 4 bases, the J end lost 0 bases, and 19 bases lay between the germline ends. From germline, CDR1 is MDHEN and CDR2 SYDVKM. CDR3 loop: CASSSSGLALFSYEQYF. The CDR3 DNA sequence: TGTGCCAGCAGTTCCTCGGGCCTAGCGCTATTCTCCTACGAGCAGTACTTC.